This TCR beta chain was sequenced for a study of blood T cell repertoires in COVID-19. Study context: T cells, B-cell-depleted T cells, or PBMCs provided the cDNA or gDNA that served as material.

This CDR3 has 15 amino acids. Germline V lookup: CDR1 SGHDN, CDR2 FVKESK. The germline V and J ends were trimmed by 0 bases and 5 bases, with 13 bases remaining between them. The protocol was immunoSEQ multiplex PCR, while the TCRdb copy is restricted to in-frame clones and leaves out a portion. In the table there are approximately 210,000 clones, roughly 80% of which are singletons. This clone was recorded a few times. J is TRBJ2-5 and V is TRBV14, with TRBD1 as a possible D gene (5 bases). This receptor was obtained from a woman aged 80 or older with COVID-19, enrolled during active disease. Sequencing used peripheral blood. CDR3 in amino acids: CASSQDRKGQETQYF. The CDR3 DNA reads TGTGCCAGCAGCCAAGATCGCAAGGGGCAGGAGACCCAGTACTTC.